What follows are 13 T cell receptor beta chains derived from one specimen sequenced in a study of blood T cell repertoires in COVID-19. TCRdb keeps only in-frame clones here, not all; method: immunoSEQ multiplex PCR. The sample has 150,000 or so clones; 80% are singletons. Sample: PBMCs or T cells enriched from blood (not recorded which). The receptors come from a woman aged 55-70 years who had recovered from COVID-19.

The chain links TRBV27 to TRBJ1-5; 9 positions match TRBD1. The CDR3 covers 16 residues. Per the germline V gene, CDR1 is MNHEY and CDR2 is SMNVEV (reference sequence). The V and J ends lost 6 bases and 7 bases, in that order; junction bases with no gene match: 13. CDR3 loop: CASRRTTGGAGQPQHF. CDR3 coding DNA: TGTGCCAGCAGGCGTACCACAGGGGGCGCGGGGCAGCCCCAGCATTTT.

Comments on this clone: One junction end disagrees with the germline gene, perhaps due to a read error. This chain links TRBV30 with TRBJ1-6; TRBD1 aligns across 8 bases. CDR3 length: 13 amino acids. Per germline, CDR1 GTSNPN and CDR2 SVGIG (reference sequence). The chain's CDR3 is CGWGRGPGSPLHF. CDR3 bases: TGTGGCTGGGGCAGGGGGCCTGGTTCACCCCTCCACTTT.

This sequence joins TRBV2 and TRBJ1-1, with 7 bases identical to TRBD1. Germline lookup yields CDR1 SNHLY and CDR2 FYNNEI. This CDR3 spans 13 amino acids. Trimming removed 10 bases from V and 1 base from J; junction bases left unmatched: 6. In nucleotides, the CDR3 is TGTGCCACTCCGGGACAGAAGAACACTGAAGCTTTCTTT. This translates into CATPGQKNTEAFF.

The rearrangement uses TRBV3-1 (or the pseudogene TRBV3-2) and TRBJ2-1; 8 bases agree with TRBD2. In germline, CDR1 is LGHDT, CDR2 YNNKEL (reference sequence). The CDR3 is made up of 17 amino acids. V dropped 5 bases and J dropped 5; count of bases not matched to a gene: 14. CDR3 sequence (DNA): TGTGCCAGCAGCTCCAGGTTCGGGGGGGCCACAAACAATGAGCAGTTCTTC. This codes for CASSSRFGGATNNEQFF.

V usage is TRBV6-5 and J usage is TRBJ1-6, with no clear D. V gave up 2 bases and J gave up 4 bases, with 6 bases separating them. The length of the CDR3 is 14 residues. CDR1 MNHEY and CDR2 SVGAGI come from the germline V gene. CDR3 protein: CASSYRNYNSPLHF. The CDR3 bases are TGTGCCAGCAGTTACCGTAATTATAATTCACCCCTCCACTTT.

The V call is TRBV5-1, the J call TRBJ2-7; 10 bases are a match to TRBD2. CDR1 is SGHRS, CDR2 YFSETQ, per germline. This CDR3 spans 15 amino acids. Losses at the gene ends were 3 bases for V and 7 bases for J; bases not matched to a gene: 10. CDR3 nucleotides: TGCGCCAGCAGCTCCGAAGGGGGACTAGCGAAAGAGCAGTACTTC. It encodes CASSSEGGLAKEQYF.

In this sample, this clone turned up once. The chain links TRBV10-3 to TRBJ2-2; 9 nucleotides line up with TRBD1. The CDR3 contains 12 residues. CDR1 is ENHRY, CDR2 SYGVKD, per germline. V lost 3 bases to trimming and J lost 16 bases; unmatched junction nucleotides: 6. Here the CDR3 DNA reads TGTGCCATCAGTGACTGGGGACAGGGCGGGTTTTTT. This gives the protein CAISDWGQGGFF.

The V and J genes are TRBV27 and TRBJ2-7; 7 positions agree with TRBD1. Germline V gene data show CDR1 as MNHEY and CDR2 as SMNVEV (reference sequence). The CDR3 contains 13 residues. V lost 11 bases and J lost 2; bases outside the gene matches: 9. The CDR3 DNA is TGTGCCTCAGGGGGAATCCCTACCTACGAGCAGTACTTC. Translation gives CASGGIPTYEQYF.

The V call is TRBV28, the J call TRBJ2-7; 7 bases map to TRBD2. The length of the CDR3 is 14 residues. Losses at the gene ends were 6 bases for V and 3 bases for J; bases not matched to a gene: 8. Germline CDR1 is MDHEN and CDR2 is SYDVKM. The CDR3 DNA reads TGTGCCAGCAGGCGCTCCGGGACTAACTACGAGCAGTACTTC. Protein: CASRRSGTNYEQYF.

This clone was picked up one time. This chain uses TRBV27 with TRBJ2-5; 7 positions match TRBD1. V dropped 2 bases and J dropped 4; count of bases not matched to a gene: 7. CDR1 MNHEY and CDR2 SMNVEV come from the germline V gene (reference sequence). This CDR3 contains 15 residues. The CDR3 DNA sequence: TGTGCCAGCAGTTTAGTAGGGGGCGCCGGAGAGACCCAGTACTTC. As protein: CASSLVGGAGETQYF.

V gene TRBV6-5 combines with J gene TRBJ1-2, with TRBD1 identical over 9 bases. There are 14 residues in the CDR3. V gave up 6 bases and J gave up 4 bases; unmatched junction bases: 6. Looked up from germline, CDR1 is MNHEY and CDR2 is SVGAGI. The CDR3 loop reads CASRETGGGYGYTF. The CDR3 DNA follows: TGTGCCAGCAGGGAGACAGGGGGGGGCTATGGCTACACCTTC.

This rearrangement joins TRBV11-2 to TRBJ1-1; no clear D. CDR3 length equals 14 residues. The V end was cut by 5 bases, the J end by 4 bases, with 14 bases between. Germline-derived CDR1 and CDR2 are SGHAT and FQNNGV. The CDR3 spells CASSPRALATEAFF. The CDR3 DNA is TGTGCCAGCAGCCCGAGGGCGTTGGCCACTGAAGCTTTCTTT.

V usage is TRBV9 and J usage is TRBJ2-7; D remains unclear. The V gene's germline CDR1 is SGDLS and CDR2 YYNGEE. V was cut by 0 bases and J by 1 base, with 8 bases left in between. The CDR3 has 14 residues. The CDR3 nucleotides are TGTGCCAGCAGCGTAGGTGTCAGTTCCTACGAGCAGTACTTC. Translated: CASSVGVSSYEQYF.